This record concerns one T cell receptor beta chain sequence. Its antigen is still unknown. The read ends 3 residues early relative to the CDR3; the germline J gene fills the gap. Clones were sequenced by immunoSEQ multiplex PCR, and TCRdb holds only the in-frame ones, with some missing. This sample contains around 32,000 clones. Related graft donors supplied nonmyeloablative bone marrow transplants, and mixed chimerism was transient. V dropped 0 bases and J dropped 0 bases, with 18 bases sitting between them. Per the germline V gene, CDR1 is SGHRS and CDR2 is YFSETQ. The CDR3 is 18 residues long. This sample was included in a study of Tregs in tolerant kidney transplant recipients. Overall study findings and caveats: For some patients, primers changed over time, blocking nucleotide-level comparison.

The receptor comes from a human patient who received a combined kidney and bone marrow transplant. Part of the T cells may come from the graft donor. V gene TRBV5-1 combines with J gene TRBJ1-1; no firm D call. The sequencing here drew on CD4+ T cells from blood (PBMCs), taken 24 months after the transplant. CDR3 bases read: TGCGCCAGCAGCTTGGCCCGGGGAAAGACAACGATGAACACTGAA. This codes for CASSLARGKTTMNTE. The CDR3 as a whole reads CASSLARGKTTMNTEAFF.